A selection of T cell receptor beta chains follows, all from one sample in a study of PD-1 blockade in classical Hodgkin lymphoma. Clones were read by immunoSEQ multiplex PCR, and TCRdb kept only the in-frame ones, dropping some. The sample yields 50,000 to 65,000 clones, around 90% seen once. This specimen consisted of peripheral blood mononuclear cells (PBMCs), obtained before the fourth cycle of nivolumab. These receptors were taken from a human donor with classical Hodgkin lymphoma. Each CDR3 is given with its conserved first and last residue. A D gene is named only where the DNA matches it firmly. Clone size is given for some rows only: seen once, a few or many times, or a class if the clone is expanded.

clone_size d_call j_call v_call cdr3_nt cdr3_aa
- - TRBJ2-3 TRBV19 TGTGCCAGTAAGGCAACAGACACAGATACGCAGTATTTT CASKATDTDTQYF
once - TRBJ2-1 TRBV27 TGTGCCAGCAGTTTAAGGGGGGTGATGAGCTCCTACAATGAGCAGTTCTTC CASSLRGVMSSYNEQFF
once - TRBJ1-3 TRBV18 TGTGCCAGCTCACCATCTTGGAGCTCTGGAAACACCATATATTTT CASSPSWSSGNTIYF
- - TRBJ2-1 TRBV21-1 TGTGCCAGCAGCCCCAGCGGGGGGCCGGGTCCTACCGATGAGCAGTTCTTC CASSPSGGPGPTDEQFF
- - TRBJ2-7 TRBV7-9 TGTGCCAGCAGCCCCTCGAACGAGCAGTACTTC CASSPSNEQYF
- - TRBJ2-7 TRBV7-2 TGTGCCAGCAGCGCTATCTCCTACGAGCAGTACTTC CASSAISYEQYF
- TRBD2 TRBJ2-5 TRBV5-1 TGCGCCAGCAGCTTGGGGACTAGCGGTATGGAGACCCAGTACTTC CASSLGTSGMETQYF
- - TRBJ1-2 TRBV19 TGTGCCAGTAATGACCTCTATGGCTACACCTTC CASNDLYGYTF
- TRBD1 TRBJ2-7 TRBV6-6 TGTGCCAGCAGCGGGTGGACAGGGGCTACCAACGAGCAGTACTTC CASSGWTGATNEQYF
few - TRBJ1-1 TRBV9 TGTGCCAGCAGTCCCATAGGACAGAACACTGAAGCTTTCTTT CASSPIGQNTEAFF
- - TRBJ1-4 TRBV2 TGTGCCAGCAGCATAGACCCCTCAACTAATGAAAAACTGTTTTTT CASSIDPSTNEKLFF
- - TRBJ1-4 TRBV6-5 TGTGCCAGCCGGGATTTCCCTAATGAAAAACTGTTTTTT CASRDFPNEKLFF
once TRBD1 TRBJ2-7 TRBV11-2 TGTGCCAGCAGCTTGGTGACAGGGCCTTACGAGCAGTACTTC CASSLVTGPYEQYF
- - TRBJ1-2 TRBV28 TGTGCCAGCAGTCTAGCGGGTCGGGACTATGGCTACACCTTC CASSLAGRDYGYTF
- TRBD2 TRBJ2-1 TRBV5-1 TGCGCCAGCAGCCAACCGGGGACTAGCGGGGCGATCTACAATGAGCAGTTCTTC CASSQPGTSGAIYNEQFF
- - TRBJ2-7 TRBV7-6 TGTGCCAGCAGCTCACGGGACCTCTACGAGCAGTACTTC CASSSRDLYEQYF
- TRBD2 TRBJ2-1 TRBV5-1 TGCGCCAGCAGCTCTAGACTAGCCAATAATGAGCAGTTCTTC CASSSRLANNEQFF
- TRBD1 TRBJ1-4 TRBV7-9 TGTGCCAGCAGTTGGACAGGGGGTAATGAAAAACTGTTTTTT CASSWTGGNEKLFF
- TRBD1 TRBJ1-3 TRBV6-6 TGTGCCAGCAGACAGGACAGGGGGCTTTCAGGAAACACCATATATTTT CASRQDRGLSGNTIYF
once - TRBJ2-7 TRBV2 TGTGCCAGCAGTGTCGACAGCTCCTACGAGCAGTACTTC CASSVDSSYEQYF
- TRBD2 TRBJ2-5 TRBV27 TGTGCCAGCAGCCCGAAGGCGGGAGGTATAGAGACCCAGTACTTC CASSPKAGGIETQYF
once - TRBJ1-4 TRBV28 TGTGCCAGCAGTCTCCGTAGTGGTCTTAATGAAAAACTGTTTTTT CASSLRSGLNEKLFF
- TRBD1 TRBJ2-7 TRBV5-1 TGCGCCAGCAGCTTGCTCTCCGGGACAGGGGGCGCAACCTACGAGCAGTACTTC CASSLLSGTGGATYEQYF
- TRBD1 TRBJ2-7 TRBV2 TGTGCCAGCAGTGAAGCCGGGGACAGGGTCTCCTACGAGCAGTACTTC CASSEAGDRVSYEQYF
- - TRBJ2-5 TRBV28 TGTGCCAGCACCCCCGGGCCTCCATTGGAGACCCAGTACTTC CASTPGPPLETQYF
- TRBD1 TRBJ2-7 TRBV27 TGTGCCAGCAGTTTATCGGACAGGGGCTACGAGCAGTACTTC CASSLSDRGYEQYF
- TRBD1 TRBJ1-6 TRBV2 TGTGCCAGCAGGACAGGGGGCACTATCTATAATTCACCCCTCCACTTT CASRTGGTIYNSPLHF
- - TRBJ1-4 TRBV7-2 TGTGCCAGCAGCTTAGAAGCTGGGGGGGATGAAAAACTGTTTTTT CASSLEAGGDEKLFF
- - TRBJ1-1 TRBV19 TGTGCCAGTAGTATAATGACTGAAGCTTTCTTT CASSIMTEAFF
- TRBD2 TRBJ2-7 TRBV30 TGTGCCTGGAACGGACTAGCGGGAAGGTCCTACGAGCAGTACTTC CAWNGLAGRSYEQYF
- TRBD1 TRBJ2-1 TRBV7-9 TGTGCCAGCAGCCCCCGGACAGGAAACAATGAGCAGTTCTTC CASSPRTGNNEQFF
- TRBD2 TRBJ2-7 TRBV27 TGTGCCAGCAGTCACATCGGACTAGCGGGTGGTGGTGAGCAGTACTTC CASSHIGLAGGGEQYF
- - TRBJ1-4 TRBV5-1 TGCGCCAGCAGTAAAGAACGGAATGAAAAACTGTTTTTT CASSKERNEKLFF
- - TRBJ1-5 TRBV19 TGTGCCAGTAGTATTTCGGGGCAGGGTAGCAATCAGCCCCAGCATTTT CASSISGQGSNQPQHF
once TRBD2 TRBJ2-2 TRBV18 TGTGCCAGCTCGCCGACTAGCGGGGGAAACGGGGAGCTGTTTTTT CASSPTSGGNGELFF
once TRBD2 TRBJ2-7 TRBV7-2 TGTGCCAGCAGCTCCGGACTAGCGCACGTCTACGAGCAGTACTTC CASSSGLAHVYEQYF
- - TRBJ2-5 TRBV15 TGTGCCACCAGCAGCGGAGCAGGGGAAGAGACCCAGTACTTC CATSSGAGEETQYF
- TRBD2 TRBJ2-7 TRBV19 TGTGCCAGTAGTATTATGGGTAGCGGGAGCTACGAGCAGTACTTC CASSIMGSGSYEQYF
- TRBD2 TRBJ2-7 TRBV27 TGTGCCAGCGGCAGGACTAGCGGGTACTCCTACGAGCAGTACTTC CASGRTSGYSYEQYF
- - TRBJ1-1 TRBV15 TGTGCCACCACAAAGACAGTGAACACTGAAGCTTTCTTT CATTKTVNTEAFF
- TRBD2 TRBJ2-7 TRBV18 TGTGCCAGCTCACCACTTAGCGGGAGTAATCGGGACGAGCAGTACTTC CASSPLSGSNRDEQYF
- TRBD2 TRBJ2-2 TRBV29-1 TGCAGCGCCGGATCTAGCGGGAGAAGTAGCGGGGAGCTGTTTTTT CSAGSSGRSSGELFF
- - TRBJ2-3 TRBV7-9 TGTGCCAGCAGACTTGAGCTCCTGGATACGCAGTATTTT CASRLELLDTQYF
- - TRBJ2-7 TRBV11-2 TGTGCCAGCAGCTTAAGACGGACAGCAGGCTCCTACGAGCAGTACTTC CASSLRRTAGSYEQYF
few - TRBJ2-5 TRBV27 TGTGCCAGCCGACCGGACGGGGTGGAGACCCAGTACTTC CASRPDGVETQYF
- TRBD2 TRBJ2-1 TRBV11-2 TGTGCCAGCAGCTTTAGCGGGGGGGCCTCCAATGAGCAGTTCTTC CASSFSGGASNEQFF
- TRBD2 TRBJ2-2 TRBV7-9 TGTGCCAGCAGCCAAACAGGACTAGCGGGAGTCCCCGGGGAGCTGTTTTTT CASSQTGLAGVPGELFF
once TRBD2 TRBJ2-2 TRBV7-9 TGTGCCAGCAGCTCAGCTGCGGGGGAGTACACCGGGGAGCTGTTTTTT CASSSAAGEYTGELFF
- TRBD1 TRBJ2-7 TRBV13 TGTGCCAGCAGCCATACAGGGGGCGCTGAATACGAGCAGTACTTC CASSHTGGAEYEQYF
- - TRBJ2-5 TRBV18 TGTGCCAGCTCACCAGACAGGAATGCGGAGACCCAGTACTTC CASSPDRNAETQYF
- TRBD1 TRBJ1-4 TRBV15 TGTGCCACCAGCATCGGGACAGATAATGAAAAACTGTTTTTT CATSIGTDNEKLFF
- TRBD2 TRBJ2-7 TRBV11-2 TGTGCCAGCAGCTTAGAAGCGGGAGGCTTCTACGAGCAGTACTTC CASSLEAGGFYEQYF
- - TRBJ1-2 TRBV5-8 TGTGCCAGCAGCTTAACTTCGGGGGTCTACACCTTC CASSLTSGVYTF